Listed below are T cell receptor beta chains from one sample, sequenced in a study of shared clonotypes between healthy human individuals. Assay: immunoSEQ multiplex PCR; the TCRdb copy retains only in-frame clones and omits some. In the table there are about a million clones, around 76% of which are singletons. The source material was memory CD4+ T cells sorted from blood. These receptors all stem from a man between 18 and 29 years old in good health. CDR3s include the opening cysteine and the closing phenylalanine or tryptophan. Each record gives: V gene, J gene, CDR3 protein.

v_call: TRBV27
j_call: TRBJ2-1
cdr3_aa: CATSPLLAGGQNEQFF

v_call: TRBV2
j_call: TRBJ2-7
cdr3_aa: CASRPNRQGGNEQYF

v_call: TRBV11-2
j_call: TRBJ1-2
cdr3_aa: CASSSVDGYGYTF

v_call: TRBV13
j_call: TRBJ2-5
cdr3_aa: CASSLVAGGWETQYF

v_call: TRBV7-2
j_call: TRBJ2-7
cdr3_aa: CASSLVGLYEQYF

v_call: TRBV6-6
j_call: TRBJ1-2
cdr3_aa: CASSYARTFTDGYTF

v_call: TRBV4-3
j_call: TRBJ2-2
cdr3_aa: CASSQVIFGTGTTGELFF

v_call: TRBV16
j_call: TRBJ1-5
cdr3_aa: CASSPPAGGHQPQHF

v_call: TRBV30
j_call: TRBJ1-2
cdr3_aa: CAWSVRGGFDGYTF

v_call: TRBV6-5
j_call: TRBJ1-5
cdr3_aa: CASSPDRNRAQHF

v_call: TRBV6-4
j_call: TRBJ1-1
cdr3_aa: CASWDTEAFF

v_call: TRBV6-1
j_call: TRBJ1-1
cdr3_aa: CASSDQGGATEAFF

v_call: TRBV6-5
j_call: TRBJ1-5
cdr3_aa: CASREAGSNQPQHF

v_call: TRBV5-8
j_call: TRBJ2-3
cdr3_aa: CASPFWPVWRSSTDTQYF

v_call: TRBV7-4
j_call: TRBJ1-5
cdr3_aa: CASTPPMDRTYSNQPQHF

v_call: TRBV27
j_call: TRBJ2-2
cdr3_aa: CASSWVTGTGELFF

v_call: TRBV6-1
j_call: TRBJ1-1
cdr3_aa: CASSETYGTINTEAFF

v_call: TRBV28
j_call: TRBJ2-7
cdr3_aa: CASSLTGQGINEQYF

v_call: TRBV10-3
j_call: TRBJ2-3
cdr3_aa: CAISEGAGTDTQYF

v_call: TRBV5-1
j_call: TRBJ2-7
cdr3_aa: CASSLEWRQTSYEQYF

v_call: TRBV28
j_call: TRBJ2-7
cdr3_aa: CASSPPRGPYEQYF

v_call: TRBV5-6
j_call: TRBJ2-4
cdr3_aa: CASSLDRSNIQYF

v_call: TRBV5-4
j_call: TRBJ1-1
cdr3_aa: CASSLDRGLTEAFF

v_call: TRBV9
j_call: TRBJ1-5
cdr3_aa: CASSVGEGNKPQHF

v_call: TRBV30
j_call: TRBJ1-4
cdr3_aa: CAWRGLSEKLFF

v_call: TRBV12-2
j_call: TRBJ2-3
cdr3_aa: CASRLTRTDTQYF

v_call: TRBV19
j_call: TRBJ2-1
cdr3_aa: CASSKGRLAPYNEQFF

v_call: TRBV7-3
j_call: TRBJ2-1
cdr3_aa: CASSSTSGGYNEQFF

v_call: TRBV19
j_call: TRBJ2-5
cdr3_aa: CASSPQARGLQETQYF

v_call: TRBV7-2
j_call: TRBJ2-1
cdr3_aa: CASSSSGRDLGWVF

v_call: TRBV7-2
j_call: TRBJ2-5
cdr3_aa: CASSLDDFQETQYF

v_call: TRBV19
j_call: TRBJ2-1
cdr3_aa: CASTGDSGRAFLDEQFF

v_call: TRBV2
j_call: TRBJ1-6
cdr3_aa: CASSLSGTGRSYNSPLHF

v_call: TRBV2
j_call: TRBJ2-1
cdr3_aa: CASNREDRGLLQFF

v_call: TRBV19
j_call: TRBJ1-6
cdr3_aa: CASSPRTGGSNSPLHF

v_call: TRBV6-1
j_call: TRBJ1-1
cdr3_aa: CASSGQSLNTEAFF

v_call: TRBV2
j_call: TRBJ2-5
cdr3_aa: CASSEEGETQYF

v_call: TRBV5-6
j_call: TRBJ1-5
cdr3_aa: CASSPRRGGEPQHF

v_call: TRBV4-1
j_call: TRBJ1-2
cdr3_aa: CASSQGGSLYGYTF

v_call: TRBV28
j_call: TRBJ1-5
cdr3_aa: CASSLQPGQKNQPQHF

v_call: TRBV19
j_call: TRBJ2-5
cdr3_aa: CASSEGRETQYF

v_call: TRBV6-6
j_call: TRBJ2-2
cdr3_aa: CASSYDTVHIGELFF

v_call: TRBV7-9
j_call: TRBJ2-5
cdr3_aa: CASSPRGLAVGETQYF

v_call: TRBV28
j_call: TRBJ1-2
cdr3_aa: CASSSFGDRGEMYSYTF

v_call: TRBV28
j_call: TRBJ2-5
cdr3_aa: CASSFVTGGLETQYF

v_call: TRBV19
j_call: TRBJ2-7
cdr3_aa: CASSESTLAYEQYF

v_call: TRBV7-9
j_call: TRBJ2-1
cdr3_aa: CAAPGRNYNEQFF

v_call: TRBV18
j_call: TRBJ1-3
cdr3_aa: CASSPFQASQAGNTIYF

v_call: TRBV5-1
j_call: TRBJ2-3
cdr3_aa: CASSFLPSGTDTQYF

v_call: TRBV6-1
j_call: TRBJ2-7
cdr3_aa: CASRGGQSYEQYF